This TCR beta chain was retrieved from a study of cytomegalovirus exposure and HLA in healthy donors. Germline CDR1 SGHKS, CDR2 YYEKEE (reference sequence). This CDR3 region has 18 residues. V gave up 0 bases and J gave up 3 bases, with 22 bases separating them. Concerning this clone itself: The antigen remains unidentified.

The primer mix had 60 Vbeta and 13 Jbeta primers. This table comes from immunoSEQ multiplex PCR, and its TCRdb copy is limited to in-frame clones, with some not included. The table shows 99,000 or so clones, with approximately 80% occurring only once. General observations from the study: Follow-up analysis seemed to connect common viral pathogens with several of the most significant clusters identified. Excluded were some V segments that proved indistinguishable, including TRBV6-2 and TRBV6-3. In a later analysis, CMV-associated beta chains were mostly HLA-associated, it appeared.

The sequence derives from a man aged 25 to 40 in good health and CMV-seronegative. Sequenced: PBMCs. V usage is TRBV5-5 and J usage is TRBJ2-7; tentatively, D is TRBD2 (5 bases). The CDR3 loop is CASSLGGASGPKGYEQYF. CDR3 in DNA: TGTGCCAGCAGCTTGGGAGGTGCAAGCGGTCCCAAGGGCTACGAGCAGTACTTC.